The source of this T cell receptor (beta chain) is a study of Ad26.COV2.S vaccination and SARS-CoV-2 variants. About the research overall: The trial was COV1001 and the donor's arm was Ad26.COV2.S.

The treatment: 15 to 20 received Ad26.COV2.S at low or high dose, single or two shots; about 5 received placebo; per-sample allocation not given. The samples were gathered on day 63 after the first injection of vaccine or placebo. CDR1 and CDR2 (germline): LGHNA, YSLEER. There are 15 residues in the CDR3. V was trimmed by 0 bases and J by 5 bases, leaving 13 bases between them. The table came from immunoSEQ multiplex PCR; TCRdb's copy has only in-frame clones and leaves some out. The top ten clones hold around 3.7% of a sample with under 400,000 clones, around nine tenths of them seen once. The chain couples TRBV4-3 to TRBJ1-2; a weak D match, TRBD1 (5 bases). The sequenced sample was peripheral blood, obtained in a trial of Ad26.COV2.S vaccine versus placebo. The source is a person between 18 and 65 years old who received the Ad26.COV2.S COVID-19 vaccine or a placebo. CDR3 sequence reads: CASSQEGGLGYGYTF. CDR3 coding DNA: TGCGCCAGCAGCCAAGAGGGGGGTCTGGGGTATGGCTACACCTTC.